The 4 T cell receptor beta chains below all came from one sample that was sequenced in a study of blood T cells in healthy people across ages. Next came a second PCR, run for about 6 to 12 cycles, which used a sample-barcoded 5' primer along with a J-beta primer mix. TCRdb called the 5' RACE reads again in MiXCR, with one record for every CDR3 protein. The sample has 700,000 or so distinct CDR3 sequences, 22% seen once; the top ten hold about 22%. The source material was blood. The receptors here all came from a man in his sixties or seventies in good health.

The chain uses TRBV5-1 and TRBJ2-1, with D perhaps assigned TRBD1 or TRBD2 (6 bases each). This CDR3 contains 15 residues. Looked up from germline, CDR1 is SGHRS and CDR2 is YFSETQ. Trimming left V 2 bases short and J 9 bases short, with 18 bases between. In DNA form, the CDR3 reads TGCGCCAGCAGCTTTCGAGGACTGGGGGGCGGTGAGCAGTTCTTC. Translating it yields CASSFRGLGGGEQFF.

This clonotype was counted only a few times. The chain recombines TRBV19 with TRBJ2-1; D may match TRBD1 or TRBD2 (6 bases each). V was trimmed by 5 bases and J by 7 bases, leaving 15 bases between them. This CDR3 has 14 amino acids. From germline, CDR1 is LNHDA and CDR2 SQIVND (reference sequence). CDR3 sequence (DNA): TGTGCCAGTAGTCGGAGGAGGGGGTCGAATGAGCAGTTCTTC. This sequence encodes CASSRRRGSNEQFF.

The chain employs TRBV7-9 and TRBJ2-5, with TRBD1 identical over 7 bases. CDR1 and CDR2 from the germline V gene are SEHNR and FQNEAQ (reference sequence). This CDR3 has 14 residues. Trimming at V came to 6 bases and at J to 1 base, leaving 5 bases not matched to a gene. This CDR3 reads CASRPDRVQETQYF. CDR3 nucleotides: TGTGCCAGCAGACCAGACAGGGTCCAAGAGACCCAGTACTTC. Looking up the rest from reference TRBV7-9 and TRBJ2-5 gives the full variable domain: DTGVSQNPRHKITKRGQNVTFRCDPISEHNRLYWYRQTLGQGPEFLTYFQNEAQLEKSRLLSDRFSAERPKGSFSTLEIQRTEQGDSAMYLCASRPDRVQETQYFGPGTRLLVL.

The chain carries TRBV5-1 and TRBJ2-3; TRBD2 is a possible D gene (5 bases). The CDR3 is made up of 14 amino acids. Trimming took off 2 bases at V and 2 bases at J, with 9 bases between the two ends. Germline CDR1 is SGHRS and CDR2 is YFSETQ. This chain's CDR3 is CASSFGENTDTQYF. CDR3 DNA sequence: TGCGCCAGCAGCTTCGGGGAAAACACAGATACGCAGTATTTT.